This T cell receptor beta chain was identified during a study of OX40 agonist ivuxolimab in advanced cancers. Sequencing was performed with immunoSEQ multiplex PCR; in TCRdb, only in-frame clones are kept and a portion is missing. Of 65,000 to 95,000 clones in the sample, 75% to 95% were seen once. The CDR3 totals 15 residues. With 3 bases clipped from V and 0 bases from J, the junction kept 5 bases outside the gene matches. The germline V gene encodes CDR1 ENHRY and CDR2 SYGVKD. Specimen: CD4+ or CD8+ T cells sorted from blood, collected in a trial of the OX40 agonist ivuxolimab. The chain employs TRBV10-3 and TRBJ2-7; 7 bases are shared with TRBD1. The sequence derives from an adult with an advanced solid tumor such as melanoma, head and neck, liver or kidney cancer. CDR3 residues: CAISDLTGSSYEQYF. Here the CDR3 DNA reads TGTGCCATCAGTGATTTGACAGGGAGCTCCTACGAGCAGTACTTC.